This T cell receptor (beta chain) came from a study of blood T cell repertoires in COVID-19. Study-level information: The origin of the acute and convalescent COVID-19 samples was the United States, Italy and Spain. In each case, the material was cDNA or gDNA derived from T cells, B-cell-depleted T cells, or PBMCs.

Authors' data handling: Nucleated cell number was recorded as an estimate derived from reference gene primer amplification. Assay used: immunoSEQ multiplex PCR; TCRdb lists only in-frame clones, some missing. V, J and clone size derive from that table, while D and trimming were established from the DNA sequence. The sample has 110,000 to 150,000 clones, roughly 82% seen once. This clone has only one observation. V lost 5 bases to trimming and J lost 4 bases; unmatched junction nucleotides: 8. This CDR3 is 15 amino acids long. Germline V gene sequence: CDR1 LNHDA, CDR2 SQIVND (reference sequence). This receptor was taken from a man aged 55 to 69 with active or convalescent COVID-19. The chain couples TRBV19 to TRBJ1-5; TRBD1 agrees at 7 bases. Specimen: peripheral blood. CDR3 loop: CASSPSGTVNQPQHF. The CDR3 DNA reads as TGTGCCAGTAGTCCCTCCGGGACAGTTAATCAGCCCCAGCATTTT. The entire variable domain, with the rest obtained from reference TRBV19 and TRBJ1-5, is as follows: DGGITQSPKYLFRKEGQNVTLSCEQNLNHDAMYWYRQDPGQGLRLIYYSQIVNDFQKGDIAEGYSVSREKKESFPLTVTSAQKNPTAFYLCASSPSGTVNQPQHFGDGTRLSIL.